The rows below give T cell receptor beta chains drawn from one sample of a study of T cell responses to AZD1222 COVID-19 vaccine. Clones were sequenced by immunoSEQ multiplex PCR, and TCRdb holds only the in-frame ones, with some missing. Among more than 85,000 clones listed, about 88% were seen once. The sequencing here drew on peripheral blood, taken 28 days after the second AZD1222 dose. All receptors derive from an adult who received the AZD1222 COVID-19 vaccine. The CDR3 runs from the conserved cysteine through the conserved F or W. D genes are given only for firm matches. A row's size may be missing; if present it is once, few, many or a size class.

cdr3_nt cdr3_aa clone_size j_call v_call d_call
TGTGCCAGCTCACCACCCTCCCAGGGTAGCACAGATACGCAGTATTTT CASSPPSQGSTDTQYF - TRBJ2-3 TRBV18 -
TGTGCCAGTGCCACCCGGGAGACGTCGGATGATGAAAAACTGTTTTTT CASATRETSDDEKLFF - TRBJ1-4 TRBV25-1 -
TGTGCCAGCAGCGGCAAGATAGGGCCCAGCTCCTACAATGAGCAGTTCTTC CASSGKIGPSSYNEQFF once TRBJ2-1 TRBV11-2 -
TGTGCCAGCAGCTTGGGGGGAATGTTTGAAGCTTTCTTT CASSLGGMFEAFF - TRBJ1-1 TRBV5-6 -
TGTGCCAGCAGTTACTCCAGTTTCGGGGCTAGTCAGCCCCAGCATTTT CASSYSSFGASQPQHF - TRBJ1-5 TRBV6-5 -
TGCGCCAGCAGTGCCGGGTTGGGCGGGAGTGGTACCCAGTACTTC CASSAGLGGSGTQYF - TRBJ2-5 TRBV10-2 TRBD2
TGTGCCAGCAGCTTGGAGGGTTATTGGATGAACACTGAAGCTTTCTTT CASSLEGYWMNTEAFF - TRBJ1-1 TRBV5-4 -
TGTGCCAGCAGCCTAATGGACAGGGGGGGCCTCTATGGCTACACCTTC CASSLMDRGGLYGYTF few TRBJ1-2 TRBV7-8 TRBD1
TGCGCCAGCAGCTTGGATGGAGGGTGGGACAATGAGCAGTTCTTC CASSLDGGWDNEQFF - TRBJ2-1 TRBV5-1 -
TGCGCCAGCAGCAGGGGTACTGGGGCCAACGTCCTGACTTTC CASSRGTGANVLTF - TRBJ2-6 TRBV5-1 -
TGTGCCAGCAGTTTATTTGCTGGGACGACAGGAGATACGCAGTATTTT CASSLFAGTTGDTQYF - TRBJ2-3 TRBV7-2 -
TGCAGCGCCCTCTGGACAGGGGGAGGGGACACTGAAGCTTTCTTT CSALWTGGGDTEAFF - TRBJ1-1 TRBV29-1 TRBD1
TGCGCCAGCAGCCAAGGAGGTGAAGAGACCCAGTACTTC CASSQGGEETQYF - TRBJ2-5 TRBV4-1 -
TGTGCTAGTGCCCGATCTGGAAACACCATATATTTT CASARSGNTIYF - TRBJ1-3 TRBV12-5 -
TGTGCCAGCTTCCTAAGCAACAGGGTGAACACTGAAGCTTTCTTT CASFLSNRVNTEAFF once TRBJ1-1 TRBV6-5 -
TGTGCCAGCAGTGACGGGGCTCTAAATACGCAGTATTTT CASSDGALNTQYF - TRBJ2-3 TRBV28 -
TGTGCCAGTAGTATGGCTAGCGGGAGAGGGGATACGCAGTATTTT CASSMASGRGDTQYF - TRBJ2-3 TRBV19 TRBD2
TGCGCCAGCAGCACCGGGACTAGCGGGCCGTACGAGCAGTACTTC CASSTGTSGPYEQYF - TRBJ2-7 TRBV5-1 TRBD2
TGTGCCAGCAGCTTAGCGGGAATTTGGGTGACAGGGGGGCCTGAAGCTTTCTTT CASSLAGIWVTGGPEAFF - TRBJ1-1 TRBV7-9 TRBD1
TGTGCCAGCAGCCAAGTTGGTGGCAATGAGCAGTTCTTC CASSQVGGNEQFF - TRBJ2-1 TRBV3-1/TRBV3-2 -
TGTGCCAGTCGCAGGGGCCGGGATCAGCCCCAGCATTTT CASRRGRDQPQHF - TRBJ1-5 TRBV19 -
TGTGCCAGCAGCCCTAGCGGTAGAGGGGCAGAGACCCAGTACTTC CASSPSGRGAETQYF once TRBJ2-5 TRBV5-8 TRBD2
TGTGCCAGCAGTTACCCGAAGGTTACTGAAGCTTTCTTT CASSYPKVTEAFF - TRBJ1-1 TRBV6-6 -
TGTGCCAGCAGCTTAGAGGGGGGGCTCAGCAATCAGCCCCAGCATTTT CASSLEGGLSNQPQHF - TRBJ1-5 TRBV11-2 -
TGTGCCAGCAAGGCGGGACAGGTGAACACTGAAGCTTTCTTT CASKAGQVNTEAFF - TRBJ1-1 TRBV6-5 TRBD1
TGTGCCAGTAGTATTTCGTCCGTTAGCACAGATACGCAGTATTTT CASSISSVSTDTQYF - TRBJ2-3 TRBV19 -
TGTGCCAGCAGCTTAGCGGGGCGTGGGCCTATGGAGACCCAGTACTTC CASSLAGRGPMETQYF - TRBJ2-5 TRBV7-9 -
TGTGCCAGCAGCCAAGCTACAGGGTTCACGAGCTACGAGCAGTACTTC CASSQATGFTSYEQYF - TRBJ2-7 TRBV3-1/TRBV3-2 -
TGTGCCAGCAGTTCGTACATGAACACTGAAGCTTTCTTT CASSSYMNTEAFF - TRBJ1-1 TRBV27 -
TGTGCCAGCAGCCCGCCCGAGGTGGCGGACTATGGCTACACCTTC CASSPPEVADYGYTF - TRBJ1-2 TRBV7-6 -
TGCGCCAGCAGCTCAGGGACTAGCGGTTACAATGAGCAGTTCTTC CASSSGTSGYNEQFF - TRBJ2-1 TRBV5-1 TRBD2
TGTGCCAGCAGTGGCCCTAGACAGGGGTTGACCGGGGAGCTGTTTTTT CASSGPRQGLTGELFF once TRBJ2-2 TRBV5-6 TRBD1
TGTGCCAGCTCAGCTTCGACAGGGGTCACAAATACGCAGTATTTT CASSASTGVTNTQYF - TRBJ2-3 TRBV18 TRBD1
TGTGCCAGTAGAATGGGAAGCCAGCCGGGGGATACTGAAGCTTTCTTT CASRMGSQPGDTEAFF - TRBJ1-1 TRBV19 -
TGCGCCAGCAGCCCTGGGACCAGGGGAGAGACCCAGTACTTC CASSPGTRGETQYF - TRBJ2-5 TRBV5-1 -
TGTGCCACCAAACGTACGACGGTTGGCTACGAGCAGTACTTC CATKRTTVGYEQYF - TRBJ2-7 TRBV27 -
TGTGCCAGCAGTGACGGGCAGAGCACAGATACGCAGTATTTT CASSDGQSTDTQYF - TRBJ2-3 TRBV6-1 -
TGTGCCAGCAGTGAAGAGGTAACTAGCGGGAGGTACGAGCAGTACTTC CASSEEVTSGRYEQYF - TRBJ2-7 TRBV2 TRBD2
TGTGCCAGCAGCGCGACAGGGGAAGAGCAGTACTTC CASSATGEEQYF - TRBJ2-7 TRBV3-1/TRBV3-2 TRBD1
TGTGCCAGCAGTGGGGGTCAGGGGGTAGGGACCGGGGAGCTGTTTTTT CASSGGQGVGTGELFF - TRBJ2-2 TRBV2 TRBD1
TGTGCCAGCAGCCAAGACGGGAGGGGCTACAATGAGCAGTTCTTC CASSQDGRGYNEQFF - TRBJ2-1 TRBV4-2 TRBD2
TGTGCCAGCAGCCGTCTTAGCGGGACCGGCGATGAGCAGTTCTTC CASSRLSGTGDEQFF once TRBJ2-1 TRBV7-9 TRBD2
TGTGCCAGTAGTATTTCGCAGTATGGCTACACCTTC CASSISQYGYTF - TRBJ1-2 TRBV19 -
TGTGCCAGCAGTTACGAGGGGGGCCCCTACAATGAGCAGTTCTTC CASSYEGGPYNEQFF many TRBJ2-1 TRBV6-6 -
TGTGCCAGCAACATATATCCCGGGGCAGGGCAGAACACTGAAGCTTTCTTT CASNIYPGAGQNTEAFF - TRBJ1-1 TRBV28 -
TGCGCCAGCACCGCAACTAGGGGGGTTGTCTATGGCTACACCTTC CASTATRGVVYGYTF - TRBJ1-2 TRBV10-2 -
TGTGCCAGCAGCTCTTCCGGGACAGGGGGCCTCGGGGACACCGGGGAGCTGTTTTTT CASSSSGTGGLGDTGELFF - TRBJ2-2 TRBV7-9 TRBD1
TGTGCCTGGAGTTTAGAAGACGTGCAGTTCTTC CAWSLEDVQFF - TRBJ2-1 TRBV30 -
TGTGCCAGCTCACCTCCATCAGGGGATCCCTATGGCTACACCTTC CASSPPSGDPYGYTF - TRBJ1-2 TRBV18 -
TGCAGCGTTGAGAAAGGTGATAACTATGGCTACACCTTC CSVEKGDNYGYTF - TRBJ1-2 TRBV29-1 -
TGTGCCAGCAGTTTAGTTGCGGAGCAGTACTTC CASSLVAEQYF - TRBJ2-7 TRBV12-3/TRBV12-4 -
TGTGCCAGTAGTCCTACGATGGGTTACACTGAAGCTTTCTTT CASSPTMGYTEAFF - TRBJ1-1 TRBV19 -
TGTGCCATCAGTGACGGGGGGTATCCCTATGGCTACACCTTC CAISDGGYPYGYTF - TRBJ1-2 TRBV10-3 -
TGTGCCAGCAGCGTAGCTAGTTATGGGACCCAGGCCGGGGAGCTGTTTTTT CASSVASYGTQAGELFF once TRBJ2-2 TRBV9 -
TGTGCCACCAGTGACGGTTCCAGGGGGCCCCAGCATTTT CATSDGSRGPQHF - TRBJ1-5 TRBV24-1 -
TGCGCCAGCAGCTTGGAAGGGGCGTCCACAGATACGCAGTATTTT CASSLEGASTDTQYF - TRBJ2-3 TRBV5-1 -
TGTGCCAGCACGCTTAGGACAGGAAATCAGCCCCAGCATTTT CASTLRTGNQPQHF - TRBJ1-5 TRBV5-8 TRBD1
TGCGCCAGCTACCTCGACAGGGTCTACAATGAGCAGTTCTTC CASYLDRVYNEQFF - TRBJ2-1 TRBV10-2 TRBD1
TGTGCCAGCAGTCCTCAGAGCGGATCCAAAAACATTCAGTACTTC CASSPQSGSKNIQYF once TRBJ2-4 TRBV27 -
TGCAGTGCTAGTGTCCTAGCGGGAGGGCAAGAAGAGACCCAGTACTTC CSASVLAGGQEETQYF - TRBJ2-5 TRBV20-1 TRBD2